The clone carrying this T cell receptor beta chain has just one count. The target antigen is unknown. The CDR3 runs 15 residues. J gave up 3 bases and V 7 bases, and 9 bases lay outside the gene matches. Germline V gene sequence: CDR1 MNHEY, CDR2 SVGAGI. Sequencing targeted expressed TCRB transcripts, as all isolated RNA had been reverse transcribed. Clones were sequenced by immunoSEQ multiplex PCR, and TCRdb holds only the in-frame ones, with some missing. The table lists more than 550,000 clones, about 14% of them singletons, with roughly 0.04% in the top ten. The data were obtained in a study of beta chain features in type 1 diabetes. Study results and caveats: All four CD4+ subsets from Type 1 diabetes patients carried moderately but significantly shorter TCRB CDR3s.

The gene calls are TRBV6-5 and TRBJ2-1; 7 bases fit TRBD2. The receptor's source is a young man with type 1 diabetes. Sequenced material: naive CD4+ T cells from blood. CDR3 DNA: TGTGCCAGCAACTGGGAAGCGGGGAGCTACAATGAGCAGTTCTTC. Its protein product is CASNWEAGSYNEQFF.